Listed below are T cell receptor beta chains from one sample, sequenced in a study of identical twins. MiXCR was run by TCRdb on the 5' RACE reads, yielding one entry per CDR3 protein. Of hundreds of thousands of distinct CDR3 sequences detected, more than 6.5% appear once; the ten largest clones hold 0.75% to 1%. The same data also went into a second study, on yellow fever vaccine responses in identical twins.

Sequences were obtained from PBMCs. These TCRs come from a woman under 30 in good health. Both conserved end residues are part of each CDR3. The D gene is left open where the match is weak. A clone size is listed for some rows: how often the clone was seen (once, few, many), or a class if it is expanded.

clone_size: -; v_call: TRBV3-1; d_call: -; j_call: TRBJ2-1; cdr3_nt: TGTGCCAGCAGCCAAGACTTAGTTTACAATGAGCAGTTCTTC; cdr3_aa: CASSQDLVYNEQFF
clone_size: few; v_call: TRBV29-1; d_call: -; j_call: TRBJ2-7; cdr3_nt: TGCAGCGTTGACTCCGAACAGGGTTTGGACGAGCAGTACTTC; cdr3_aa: CSVDSEQGLDEQYF
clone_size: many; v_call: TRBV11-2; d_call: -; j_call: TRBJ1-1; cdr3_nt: TGTGCCAGCAGCTTATGGCCCTCCTTGACAGGTCGGAACACTGAAGCTTTCTTT; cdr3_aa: CASSLWPSLTGRNTEAFF
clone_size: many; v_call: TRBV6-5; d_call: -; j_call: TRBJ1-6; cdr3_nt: TGTGCCAGCAGTTACGCCGGGACTAATAATTCACCCCTCCACTTT; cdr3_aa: CASSYAGTNNSPLHF
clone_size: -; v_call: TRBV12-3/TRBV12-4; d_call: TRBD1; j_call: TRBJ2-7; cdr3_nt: TGTGCCAGCAGAAAACAGGGGGCGGGGGTCTCCTACGAGCAGTACTTC; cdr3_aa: CASRKQGAGVSYEQYF
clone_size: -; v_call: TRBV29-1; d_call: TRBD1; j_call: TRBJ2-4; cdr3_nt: TGCAGCGTTGCGGACAGGGGCATTCAGTACTTC; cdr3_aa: CSVADRGIQYF
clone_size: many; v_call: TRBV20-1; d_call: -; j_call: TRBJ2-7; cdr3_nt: TGCAGTGCTAGAGTAAGGGGGATGATTACCTACGAGCAGTACTTC; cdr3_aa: CSARVRGMITYEQYF
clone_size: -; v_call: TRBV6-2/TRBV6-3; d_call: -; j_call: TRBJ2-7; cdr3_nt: TGTGCCAGCAGTCCCGGTAGTGAACGGTACTTC; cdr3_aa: CASSPGSERYF
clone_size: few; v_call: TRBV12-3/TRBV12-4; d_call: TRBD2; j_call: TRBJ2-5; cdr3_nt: TGTGCCAGCACCTCGGGGCGGGGGAAACCACCGGAGACCCAGTACTTC; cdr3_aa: CASTSGRGKPPETQYF
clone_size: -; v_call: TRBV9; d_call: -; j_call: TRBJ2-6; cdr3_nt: TGTGCCAGCAGCTCACACAGGGCCAAGTCGGGGGCCAACGTCCTGACTTTC; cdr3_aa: CASSSHRAKSGANVLTF
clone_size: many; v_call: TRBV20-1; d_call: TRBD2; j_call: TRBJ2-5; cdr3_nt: TGCAGTGCTCGGGAGGCAGCAGAGACCCAGTACTTC; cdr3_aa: CSAREAAETQYF
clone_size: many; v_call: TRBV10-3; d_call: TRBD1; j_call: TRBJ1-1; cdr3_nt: TGTGCCATCAGTGACCGGGACAGGGGTGACACTGAAGCTTTCTTT; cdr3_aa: CAISDRDRGDTEAFF
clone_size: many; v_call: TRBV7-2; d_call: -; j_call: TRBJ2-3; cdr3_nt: TGTGCCAGCAGCGTGAACAGGGCAGATACGCAGTATTTT; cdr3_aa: CASSVNRADTQYF
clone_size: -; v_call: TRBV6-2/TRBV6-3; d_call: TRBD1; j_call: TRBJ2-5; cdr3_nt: TGTGCCAGCAGCTGGGACAGGGGAAGAGAGACCCAGTACTTC; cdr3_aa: CASSWDRGRETQYF
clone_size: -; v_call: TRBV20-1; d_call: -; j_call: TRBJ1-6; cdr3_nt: TGCAGTGCTAGAGGGGATTCACCCCTCCACTTT; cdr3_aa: CSARGDSPLHF
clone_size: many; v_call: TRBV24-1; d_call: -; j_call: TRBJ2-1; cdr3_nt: TGTGCCACCAGTGATTCTACTTACAATGAGCAGTTCTTC; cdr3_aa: CATSDSTYNEQFF
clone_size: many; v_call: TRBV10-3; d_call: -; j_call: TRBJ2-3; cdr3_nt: TGTGCCATCAGTGAGTCTGAGGATACGCAGTATTTT; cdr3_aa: CAISESEDTQYF
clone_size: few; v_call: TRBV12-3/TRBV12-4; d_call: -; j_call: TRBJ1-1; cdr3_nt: TGTGCCAGCAGTTTCAACAGGGCAAGGACTGAAGCTTTCTTT; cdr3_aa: CASSFNRARTEAFF
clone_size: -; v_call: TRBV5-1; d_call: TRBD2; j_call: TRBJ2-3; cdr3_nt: TGCGCCAGCAGCTTGACGAGCGGGAGGGCCCCAGATACGCAGTATTTT; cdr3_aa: CASSLTSGRAPDTQYF
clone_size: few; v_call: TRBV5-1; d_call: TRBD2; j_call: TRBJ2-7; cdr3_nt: TGCGCCAGCAGCCGGGGGACTAGCGATATATCCGAGCAGTACTTC; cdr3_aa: CASSRGTSDISEQYF
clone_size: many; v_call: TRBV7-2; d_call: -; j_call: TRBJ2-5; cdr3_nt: TGTGCCAGCAGCTTGGGAACTAGGATCCAAGAGACCCAGTACTTC; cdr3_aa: CASSLGTRIQETQYF
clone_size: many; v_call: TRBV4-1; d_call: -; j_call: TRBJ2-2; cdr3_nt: TGCGCCAGCAGCCCCCAGTCGGCGAACACCGGGGAGCTGTTTTTT; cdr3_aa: CASSPQSANTGELFF
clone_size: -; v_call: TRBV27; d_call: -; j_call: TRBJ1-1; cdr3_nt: TGTGCCAGCAGTTTATACAGAGGGAGTCGGGAGAACACTGAAGCTTTCTTT; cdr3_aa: CASSLYRGSRENTEAFF
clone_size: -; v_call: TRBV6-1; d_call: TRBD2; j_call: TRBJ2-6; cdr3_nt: TGTGCCAGCACTCCAGCGGGGGGGAGCTCTGGGGCCAACGTCCTGACTTTC; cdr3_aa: CASTPAGGSSGANVLTF
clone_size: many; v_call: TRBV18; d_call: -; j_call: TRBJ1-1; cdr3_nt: TGTGCCAGCTCACCAGGGGCGAACACTGAAGCTTTCTTT; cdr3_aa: CASSPGANTEAFF
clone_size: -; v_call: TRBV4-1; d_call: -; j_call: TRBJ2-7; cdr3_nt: TGCGCCAGCAGCAGCGGCGCCCTGGACCCGGGACACCCCTACGAGCAGTACTTC; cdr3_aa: CASSSGALDPGHPYEQYF
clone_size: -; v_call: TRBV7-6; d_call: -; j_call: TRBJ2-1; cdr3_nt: TGTGCCAGCAGCTTCGAACAGGGTGCCGATGAGCAGTTCTTC; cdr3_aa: CASSFEQGADEQFF
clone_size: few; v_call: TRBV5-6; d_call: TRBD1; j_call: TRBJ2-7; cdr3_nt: TGTGCCAGCACGGGGTTAGTAGGGGGCATCTCCTACGAGCAGTACTTC; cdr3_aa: CASTGLVGGISYEQYF
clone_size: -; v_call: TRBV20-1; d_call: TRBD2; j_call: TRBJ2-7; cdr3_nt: TGCAGTGCTAGAGATTTCCGGCGGGAGGGACGGGAGCAGTACTTC; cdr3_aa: CSARDFRREGREQYF
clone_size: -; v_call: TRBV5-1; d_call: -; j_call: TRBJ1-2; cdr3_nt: TGCGCCAGCAGCTTGGAACAGGGACCTAACTATGGCTACACCTTC; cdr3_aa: CASSLEQGPNYGYTF
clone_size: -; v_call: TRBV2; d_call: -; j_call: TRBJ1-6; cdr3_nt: TGTGCCAGCGGATTGGACTTGAATTCACCCCTCCACTTT; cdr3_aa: CASGLDLNSPLHF
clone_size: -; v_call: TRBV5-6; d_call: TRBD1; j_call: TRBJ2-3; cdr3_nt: TGTGCCAGCACCACGACAGGGAAGGATACGCAGTATTTT; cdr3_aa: CASTTTGKDTQYF
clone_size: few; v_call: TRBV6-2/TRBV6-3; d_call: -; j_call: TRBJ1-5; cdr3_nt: TGTGCCAGCAGGTTTACAGGGAGGTCTCAGCCCCAGCATTTT; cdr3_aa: CASRFTGRSQPQHF
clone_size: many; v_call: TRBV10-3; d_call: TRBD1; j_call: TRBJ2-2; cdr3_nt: TGTGCCATCAAGGCAACAGGGGGGATTTCCACCGGGGAGCTGTTTTTT; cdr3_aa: CAIKATGGISTGELFF
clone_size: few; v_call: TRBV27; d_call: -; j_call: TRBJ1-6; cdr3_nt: TGTGCCAGCAGTCCTACCTCGCCTCGGGGAGGTAATTCACCCCTCCACTTT; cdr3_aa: CASSPTSPRGGNSPLHF
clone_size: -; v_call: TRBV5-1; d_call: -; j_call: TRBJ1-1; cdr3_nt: TGCGCCAGCAGCTTAGGCCACAAGAACACTGAAGCTTTCTTT; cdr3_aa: CASSLGHKNTEAFF
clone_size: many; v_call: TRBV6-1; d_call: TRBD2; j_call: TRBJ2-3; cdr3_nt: TGTGCCAGCACTGGCGGGAGGGAAATCACAGATACGCAGTATTTT; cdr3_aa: CASTGGREITDTQYF
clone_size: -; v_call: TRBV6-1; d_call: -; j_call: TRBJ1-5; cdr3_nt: TGTGCCAGCAGTGTAAAAGCCTGGTCCTCTAATCAGCCCCAGCATTTT; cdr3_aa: CASSVKAWSSNQPQHF
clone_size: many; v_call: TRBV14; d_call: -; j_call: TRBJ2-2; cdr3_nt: TGTGCCAGCAACCCTCAGGGACTGAACACCGGGGAGCTGTTTTTT; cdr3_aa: CASNPQGLNTGELFF
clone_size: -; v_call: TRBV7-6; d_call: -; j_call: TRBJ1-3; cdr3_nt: TGTGCCAGCAGCTTATCCTCGAACTCTGGAAACACCATATATTTT; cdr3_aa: CASSLSSNSGNTIYF
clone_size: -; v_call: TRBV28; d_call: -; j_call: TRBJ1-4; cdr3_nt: TGTGCCAGCAGTTTGCGGGGGGCGACTAATGAAAAACTGTTTTTT; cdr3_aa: CASSLRGATNEKLFF
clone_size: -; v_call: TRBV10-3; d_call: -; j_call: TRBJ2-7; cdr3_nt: TGTGCCGCGGGACCCCGGTCCTACGAGCAGTACTTC; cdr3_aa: CAAGPRSYEQYF
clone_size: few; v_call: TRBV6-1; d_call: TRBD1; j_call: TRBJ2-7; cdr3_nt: TGTGCCAGCAGTGGTGGACCGGGACAGGGGGCCCACGAGCAGTACTTC; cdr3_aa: CASSGGPGQGAHEQYF
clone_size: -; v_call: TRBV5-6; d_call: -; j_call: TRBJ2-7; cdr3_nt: TGTGCCAGCAGTTACGGGGGGACACCAGCCTACGAGCAGTACTTC; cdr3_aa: CASSYGGTPAYEQYF
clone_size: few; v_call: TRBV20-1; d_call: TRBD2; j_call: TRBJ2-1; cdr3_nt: TGCAGTGTCCCGGGCTGGCGGGGGTCGGCCTACAATGAGCAGTTCTTC; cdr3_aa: CSVPGWRGSAYNEQFF
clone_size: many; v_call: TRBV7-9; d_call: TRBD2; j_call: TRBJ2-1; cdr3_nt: TGTGCCAGCAGCTACGCGGGAGGGGGAAATGAGCAGTTCTTC; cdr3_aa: CASSYAGGGNEQFF
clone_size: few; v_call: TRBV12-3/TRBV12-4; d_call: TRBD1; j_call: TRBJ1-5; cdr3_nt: TGTGCCAGCAGTAAACAGGGGAATTTGGGCAATCAGCCCCAGCATTTT; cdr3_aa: CASSKQGNLGNQPQHF
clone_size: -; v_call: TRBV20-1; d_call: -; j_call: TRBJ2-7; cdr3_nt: TGCAGTGCTAGACCCCTGACAGAACCCGAGCAGTACTTC; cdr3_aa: CSARPLTEPEQYF
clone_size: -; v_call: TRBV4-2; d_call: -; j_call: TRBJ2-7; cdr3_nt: TGTGCCAGCAGCCAAGATGTCAGGTCTAGGGAGCAGTACTTC; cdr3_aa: CASSQDVRSREQYF
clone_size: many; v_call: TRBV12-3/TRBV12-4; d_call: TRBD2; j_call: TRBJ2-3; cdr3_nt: TGTGCCAGCACCGTCCTAGCGGGGGGCCCGGGGCAGTATTTT; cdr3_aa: CASTVLAGGPGQYF
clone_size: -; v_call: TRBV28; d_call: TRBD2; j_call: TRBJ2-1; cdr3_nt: TGTGCCAGCAGTCCGTACCTAGTCGGCGGGAGTTTAAATGAGCAGTTCTTC; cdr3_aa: CASSPYLVGGSLNEQFF
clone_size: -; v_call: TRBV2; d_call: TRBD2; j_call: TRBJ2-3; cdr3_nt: TGTGCCAGCAACCGTCTAGCGGGAGGGGATACGCAGTATTTT; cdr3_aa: CASNRLAGGDTQYF
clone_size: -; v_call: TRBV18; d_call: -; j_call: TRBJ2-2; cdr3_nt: TGTGCCAGCTCACCGGCGGGATTTAACGGGGAGCTGTTTTTT; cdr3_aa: CASSPAGFNGELFF
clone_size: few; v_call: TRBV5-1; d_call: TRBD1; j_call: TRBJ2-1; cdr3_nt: TGCGCCAGCAGCTCTGGGGACAGGTTTATGAATGAGCAGTTCTTC; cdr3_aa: CASSSGDRFMNEQFF
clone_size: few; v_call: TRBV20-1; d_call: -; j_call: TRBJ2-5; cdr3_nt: TGCAGTGCCGAGGGGGGGTACGGGGAGACCCAGTACTTC; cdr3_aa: CSAEGGYGETQYF
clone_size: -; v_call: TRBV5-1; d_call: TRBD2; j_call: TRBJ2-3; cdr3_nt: TGCGCCAGCAGCTTGGCGGGACTACCTACAGATACGCAGTATTTT; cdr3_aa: CASSLAGLPTDTQYF
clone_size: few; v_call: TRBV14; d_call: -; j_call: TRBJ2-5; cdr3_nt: TGTGCCAGCAGCCAAGGGGCCCTCCCCCAAGAGACCCAGTACTTC; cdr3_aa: CASSQGALPQETQYF
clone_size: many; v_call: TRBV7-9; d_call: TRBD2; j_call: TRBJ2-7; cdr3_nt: TGTGCCAGCAGCATAACTAGCGGGAGCTCCTACGAGCAGTACTTC; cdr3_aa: CASSITSGSSYEQYF